This T cell receptor beta chain was captured by sequencing in a study of shared clonotypes between healthy human individuals. Points on this clone: Its matching antigen is unknown.

Positively selected for CCR7, the CD45RO-negative cells used as naive CD8 cells excluded terminally differentiated effector memory CD45RA+ cells. This table comes from immunoSEQ multiplex PCR, and its TCRdb copy is limited to in-frame clones, with some not included. The profile shows over 2,000,000 clones, about 93% of them singletons. The study's findings and limits: Non-shared clonotypes had lower generation probabilities than those shared by all four donors.

The CDR3 has 11 amino acids. Germline-derived CDR1 and CDR2 are SQVTM and ANQGSEA. Between the trimmed V and J ends, which lost 6 bases and 3 bases, there was a span of 9 bases. The TCR sequence derives from a young man in good health. Some clones in this sample may be carry-over from other donors' samples. The V gene is TRBV29-1, the J gene TRBJ2-7; D gene unclear. Sequences were obtained from naive CD8+ T cells from PBMCs. The DNA of the CDR3 is TGCAGCGTCCTAGATTACTACGAGCAGTACTTC. Translating it yields CSVLDYYEQYF.